This TCR beta chain emerged from a study of cytomegalovirus exposure and HLA in healthy donors. Researchers ran the PCR with 60 Vbeta and 13 Jbeta primers. TCRdb keeps only in-frame clones here, not all; method: immunoSEQ multiplex PCR. The sample spans more than 200,000 clones; the ten largest clones claim approximately 1%. About this clone: The antigen is not known.

Regarding the study as a whole: What a later analysis reportedly showed was that an Asian-associated ancestry cluster had fewer N-insertions than the approximately 720-donor mean. The sole available immune exposure information was CMV serostatus.

This TCR came from a woman aged 25 to 39 in good health and CMV-seropositive. Sequencing was done on a sample of PBMCs.

CDR3 amino acids: CASRIGGRSSYEQYF. In DNA, the CDR3 is TGTGCCAGCAGAATCGGGGGGAGGAGCTCCTACGAGCAGTACTTC. The gene calls are TRBV27 and TRBJ2-7; 7 bases map to TRBD2. Germline assignment: CDR1 MNHEY and CDR2 SMNVEV (reference sequence). CDR3 length: 15 residues. The V and J ends lost 6 bases and 0 bases, in that order; junction bases with no gene match: 8.